This T cell receptor (beta chain) was recorded in a study of blood T cell repertoires in COVID-19. At the level of the study: The United States, Italy and Spain supplied acute and convalescent COVID-19 samples. PBMCs, B-cell-depleted T cells, or T cells were the source of the cDNA or gDNA that made up the material.

Measured with immunoSEQ multiplex PCR; TCRdb has only the in-frame clones, and not every one. The sample lists about 260,000 clones, roughly nine tenths occurring once. This clonotype was sampled from a man aged 18 to 30 with active or convalescent COVID-19. The sequenced material came from peripheral blood.

The CDR3 is CAISDRGQGAGETQYF. DNA for the CDR3: TGTGCCATCAGTGATCGTGGACAGGGGGCTGGGGAGACCCAGTACTTC. The chain recombines TRBV10-3 with TRBJ2-5; 11 positions match TRBD1. This CDR3 spans 16 amino acids. Germline V lookup: CDR1 ENHRY, CDR2 SYGVKD. V lost 3 bases, J lost 5 bases, and 8 bases stayed unmatched.